This T cell receptor (beta chain) comes out of a study of cytomegalovirus exposure and HLA in healthy donors. Study overall: The 110 million or so unique TCR beta sequences, from about 180 million T cells, were found by an earlier analysis. Notes on the study in general: The study dropped some indistinguishable V segments, TRBV6-2 and TRBV6-3 among them. According to a later analysis, donors in an Asian-associated ancestry cluster reportedly had fewer N-insertions than the roughly 660-donor mean. By HLA locus, TCR association rates varied in a later analysis, with DRB1 showing the most and HLA-C the fewest.

As for this clone: Its antigen is unidentified.

This CDR3 has 16 amino acids. Per germline, CDR1 SGHAT and CDR2 FQNNGV. The V segment lost 5 bases and the J segment 3 bases; nucleotides outside the gene matches: 11. The primer mix had 60 Vbeta and 13 Jbeta primers. TCRdb keeps only in-frame clones here, not all; method: immunoSEQ multiplex PCR. This sample has under 90,000 clones; 70% occur once, and the top ten carry about 8.9%. The chain recombines TRBV11-2 with TRBJ2-7, with 9 bases identical to TRBD1. The sequenced sample was PBMCs. The source of this sequence is a woman aged 45-65 years in good health and CMV-seropositive. The CDR3 DNA sequence: TGTGCCAGCAGCCTGTTGGGGGGACAGGGTGGCTACGAGCAGTACTTC. Amino acids: CASSLLGGQGGYEQYF.